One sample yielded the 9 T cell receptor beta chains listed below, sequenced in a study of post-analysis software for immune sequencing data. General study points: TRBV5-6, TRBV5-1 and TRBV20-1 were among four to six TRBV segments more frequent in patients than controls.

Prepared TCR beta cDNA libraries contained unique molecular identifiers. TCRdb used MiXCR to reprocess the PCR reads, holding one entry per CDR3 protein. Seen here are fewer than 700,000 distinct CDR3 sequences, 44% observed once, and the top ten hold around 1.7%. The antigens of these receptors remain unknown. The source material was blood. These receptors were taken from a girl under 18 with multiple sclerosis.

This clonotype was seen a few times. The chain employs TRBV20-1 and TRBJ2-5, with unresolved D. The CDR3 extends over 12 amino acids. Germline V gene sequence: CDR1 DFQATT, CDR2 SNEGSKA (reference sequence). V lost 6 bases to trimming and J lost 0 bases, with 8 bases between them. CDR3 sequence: CSARFNQETQYF. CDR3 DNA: TGCAGTGCCCGGTTCAACCAAGAGACCCAGTACTTC.

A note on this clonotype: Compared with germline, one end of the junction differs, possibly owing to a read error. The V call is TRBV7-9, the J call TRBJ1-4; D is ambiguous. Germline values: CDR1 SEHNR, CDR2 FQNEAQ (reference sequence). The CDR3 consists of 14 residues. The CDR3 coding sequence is TGTGCCAGCAGCTCGGACGAGTCTAAAGAAAAACTGTTTTTT. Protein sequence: CASSSDESKEKLFF.

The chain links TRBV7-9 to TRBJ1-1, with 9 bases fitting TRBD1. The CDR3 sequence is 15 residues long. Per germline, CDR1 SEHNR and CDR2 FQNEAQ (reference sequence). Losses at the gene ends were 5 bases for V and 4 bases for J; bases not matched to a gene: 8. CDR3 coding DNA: TGTGCCAGCAGCCCCGGGGACAGGGAGGCCACTGAAGCTTTCTTT. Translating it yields CASSPGDREATEAFF.

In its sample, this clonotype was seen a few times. CDR3 in amino acids: CASSQAGQRYEQYF. The DNA of the CDR3 is TGCGCCAGCAGCCAAGCGGGCCAGCGCTACGAGCAGTACTTC. The V call is TRBV4-1, the J call TRBJ2-7; D unresolved. Deletions cut 1 base from V and 3 bases from J, with 10 bases between. CDR3 length: 14 residues. CDR1 is MGHRA and CDR2 is YSYEKL in the germline V gene.

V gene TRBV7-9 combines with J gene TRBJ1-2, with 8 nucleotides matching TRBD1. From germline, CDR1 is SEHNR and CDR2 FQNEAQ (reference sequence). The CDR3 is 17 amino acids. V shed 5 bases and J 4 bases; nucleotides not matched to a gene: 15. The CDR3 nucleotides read TGTGCCAGCAGCGCTTCAGGGGGCGGAGGTAGATCCTATGGCTACACCTTC. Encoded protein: CASSASGGGGRSYGYTF.

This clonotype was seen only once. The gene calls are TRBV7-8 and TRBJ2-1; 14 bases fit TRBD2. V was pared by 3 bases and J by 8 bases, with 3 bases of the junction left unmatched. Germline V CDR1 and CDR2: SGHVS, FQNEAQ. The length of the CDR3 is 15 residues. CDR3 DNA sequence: TGTGCCAGCAGCTTGGGACTAGCGGGAGTCGATGAGCAGTTCTTC. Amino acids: CASSLGLAGVDEQFF.

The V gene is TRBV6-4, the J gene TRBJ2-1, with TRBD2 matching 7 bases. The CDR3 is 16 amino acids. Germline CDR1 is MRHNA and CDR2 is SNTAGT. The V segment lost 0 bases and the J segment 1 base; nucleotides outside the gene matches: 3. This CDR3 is CASSDSPSGSYNEQFF. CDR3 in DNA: TGTGCCAGCAGTGACTCGCCTAGCGGTTCCTACAATGAGCAGTTCTTC.

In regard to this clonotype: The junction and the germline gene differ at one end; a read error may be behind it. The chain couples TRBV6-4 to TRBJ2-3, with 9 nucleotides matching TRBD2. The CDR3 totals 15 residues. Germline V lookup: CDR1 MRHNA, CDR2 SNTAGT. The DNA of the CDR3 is TGTGCCAGCAGTGCAGAGCGGGGGGCCACAGATGCGCAGTATTTT. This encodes CASSAERGATDAQYF.

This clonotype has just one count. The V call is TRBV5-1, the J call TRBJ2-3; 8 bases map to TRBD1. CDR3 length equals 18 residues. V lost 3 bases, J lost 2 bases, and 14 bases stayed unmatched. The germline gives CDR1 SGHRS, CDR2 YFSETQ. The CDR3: CASSWNRGTPSFTDTQYF. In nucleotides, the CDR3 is TGCGCCAGCAGCTGGAACAGGGGGACCCCTTCTTTCACAGATACGCAGTATTTT.